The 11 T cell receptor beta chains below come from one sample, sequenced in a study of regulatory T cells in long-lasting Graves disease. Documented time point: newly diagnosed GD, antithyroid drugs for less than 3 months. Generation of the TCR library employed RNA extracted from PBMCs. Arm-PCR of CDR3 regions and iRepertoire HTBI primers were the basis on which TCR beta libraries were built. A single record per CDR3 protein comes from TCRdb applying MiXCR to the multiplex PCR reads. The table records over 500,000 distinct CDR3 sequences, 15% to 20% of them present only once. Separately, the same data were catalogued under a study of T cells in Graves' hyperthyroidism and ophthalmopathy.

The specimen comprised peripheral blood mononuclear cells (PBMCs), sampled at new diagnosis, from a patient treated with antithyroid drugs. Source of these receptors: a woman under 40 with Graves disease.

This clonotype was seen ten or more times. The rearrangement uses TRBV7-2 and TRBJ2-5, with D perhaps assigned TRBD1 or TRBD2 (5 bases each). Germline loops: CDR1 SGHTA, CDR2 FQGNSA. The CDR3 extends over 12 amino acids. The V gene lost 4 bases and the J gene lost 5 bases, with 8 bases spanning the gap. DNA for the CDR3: TGTGCCAGCAGCTCAGGGAGTGAGACCCAGTACTTC. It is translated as CASSSGSETQYF.

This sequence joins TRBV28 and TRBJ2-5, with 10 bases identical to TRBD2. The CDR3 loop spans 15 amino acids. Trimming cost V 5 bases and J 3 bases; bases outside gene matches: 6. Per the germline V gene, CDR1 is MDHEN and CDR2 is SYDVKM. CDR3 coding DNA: TGTGCCAGCAGTCGGACTAGCGGAGGGGAAGAGACCCAGTACTTC. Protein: CASSRTSGGEETQYF.

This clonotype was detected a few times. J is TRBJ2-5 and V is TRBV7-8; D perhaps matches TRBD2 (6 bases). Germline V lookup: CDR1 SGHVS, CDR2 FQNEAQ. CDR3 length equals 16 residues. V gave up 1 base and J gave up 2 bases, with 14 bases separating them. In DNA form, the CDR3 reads TGTGCCAGCAGCTTAGTCGGGGGAGTTGGGCAAGAGACCCAGTACTTC. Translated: CASSLVGGVGQETQYF.

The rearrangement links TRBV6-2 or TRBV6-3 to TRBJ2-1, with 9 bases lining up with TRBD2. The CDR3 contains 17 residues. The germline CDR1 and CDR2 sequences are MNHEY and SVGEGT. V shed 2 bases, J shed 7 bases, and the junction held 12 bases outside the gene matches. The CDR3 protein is CASSYARGREGRNEQFF. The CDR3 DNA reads TGTGCCAGCAGTTACGCAAGGGGGCGGGAGGGCCGTAATGAGCAGTTCTTC.

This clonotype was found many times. The CDR3 reads CASSPTGSIGELFF. The DNA for the CDR3 is TGTGCCAGCAGCCCGACAGGGAGTATCGGGGAGCTGTTTTTT. This chain uses TRBV12-3 or TRBV12-4 with TRBJ2-2, with TRBD1 identical over 7 bases. The CDR3 is made up of 14 amino acids. V trimming: 6 bases; J trimming: 7 bases; junction bases outside the gene matches: 8.

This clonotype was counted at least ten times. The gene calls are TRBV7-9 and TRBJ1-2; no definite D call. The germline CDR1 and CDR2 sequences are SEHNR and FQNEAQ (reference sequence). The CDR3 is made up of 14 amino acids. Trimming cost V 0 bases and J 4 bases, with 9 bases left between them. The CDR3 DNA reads TGTGCCAGCAGCTTAGCTGGTAAGAGCTATGGCTACACCTTC. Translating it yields CASSLAGKSYGYTF. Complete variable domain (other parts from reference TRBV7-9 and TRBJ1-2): DTGVSQNPRHKITKRGQNVTFRCDPISEHNRLYWYRQTLGQGPEFLTYFQNEAQLEKSRLLSDRFSAERPKGSFSTLEIQRTEQGDSAMYLCASSLAGKSYGYTFGSGTRLTVV.

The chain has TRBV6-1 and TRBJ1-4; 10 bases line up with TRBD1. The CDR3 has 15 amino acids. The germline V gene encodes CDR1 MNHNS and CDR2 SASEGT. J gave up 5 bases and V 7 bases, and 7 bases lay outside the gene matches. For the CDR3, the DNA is TGTGCCAGCAAACGACCGGGACAGGGGAATGAAAAACTGTTTTTT. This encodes CASKRPGQGNEKLFF.

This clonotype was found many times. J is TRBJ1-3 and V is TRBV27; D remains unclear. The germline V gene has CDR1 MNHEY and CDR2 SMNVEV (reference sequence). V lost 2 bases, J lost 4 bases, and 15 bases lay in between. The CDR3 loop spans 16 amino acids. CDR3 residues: CASSLRPSAAGNTIYF. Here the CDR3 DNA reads TGTGCCAGCAGTTTACGTCCCTCGGCCGCCGGAAACACCATATATTTT.

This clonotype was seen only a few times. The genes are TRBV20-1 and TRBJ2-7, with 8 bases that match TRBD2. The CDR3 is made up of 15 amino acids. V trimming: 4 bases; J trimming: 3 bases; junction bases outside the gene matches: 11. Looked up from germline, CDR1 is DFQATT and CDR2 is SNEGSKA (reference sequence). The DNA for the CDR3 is TGCAGTGCTATTGACCCGGGAGGGCATAACTACGAGCAGTACTTC. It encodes CSAIDPGGHNYEQYF.

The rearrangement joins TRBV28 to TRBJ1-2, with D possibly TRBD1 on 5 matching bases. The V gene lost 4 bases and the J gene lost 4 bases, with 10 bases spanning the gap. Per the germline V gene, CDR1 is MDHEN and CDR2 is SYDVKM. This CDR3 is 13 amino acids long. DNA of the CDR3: TGTGCCAGCAGTTGGGGCCCTATCTATGGCTACACCTTC. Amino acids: CASSWGPIYGYTF.

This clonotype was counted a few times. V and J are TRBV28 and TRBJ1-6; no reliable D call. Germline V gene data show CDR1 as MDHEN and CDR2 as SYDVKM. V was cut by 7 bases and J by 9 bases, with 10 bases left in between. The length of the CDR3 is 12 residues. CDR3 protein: CASNWVGSPLHF. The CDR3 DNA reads TGTGCCAGCAATTGGGTGGGTTCACCCCTCCACTTT.